This paragraph reports one TCR beta chain. These data belong to a study of blood T cell repertoires in COVID-19. Study-wide context: Samples of COVID-19 (acute and convalescent) were obtained from the United States, Italy and Spain. Nucleic acid was either cDNA or gDNA, and it came from T cells, B-cell-depleted T cells, or PBMCs.

The CDR3 consists of 13 residues. With V trimmed by 6 bases and J by 6 bases, 7 bases remained unmatched. Authors' data handling: How many nucleated cells were present was estimated from reference gene primer amplification. The method was immunoSEQ multiplex PCR; TCRdb's version includes in-frame clones alone and lacks a portion of them. V and J calls and clone size are as listed in that table; D and trimming were resolved from the DNA. The sample comprises some 300,000 clones, 70% to 90% of which are singletons, and 1% to 1.5% rests with the top ten. V usage is TRBV12-3 or TRBV12-4 and J usage is TRBJ1-2, with 7 nucleotides matching TRBD1. The clonotype was recovered from a man in his 70s with acute or convalescent COVID-19. The sample comprised peripheral blood. The CDR3, as DNA: TGTGCCAGCAGCAAGGTTACAGGGGATGGCTACACCTTC. Amino acid sequence: CASSKVTGDGYTF.